The clone carrying this T cell receptor (beta chain) was detected only a few times. Combining iRepertoire HTBI primers with Arm-PCR of CDR3 regions, the authors built TCR beta libraries. TCRdb independently ran MiXCR on the multiplex PCR reads; one entry per CDR3 protein. In the table there are approximately 500,000 distinct CDR3 sequences, roughly 21% of which are singletons. This CDR3 comprises 12 residues. Germline V gene data show CDR1 as PRHDT and CDR2 as FYEKMQ (reference sequence). The J segment lost 12 bases and the V segment lost 4 bases, leaving 7 bases of the junction unmatched. This specimen comes from a study of regulatory T cells in long-lasting Graves disease. As for time point: persistent/refractory GD, antithyroid drugs over 5 years with positive TRAb. Generation of the TCR library employed RNA extracted from PBMCs.

The chain carries TRBV13 and TRBJ2-7; 9 bases align to TRBD2. The clonotype originates from a female donor with Graves disease. Sequencing used peripheral blood mononuclear cells (PBMCs), obtained when the disease was refractory, from a patient treated with antithyroid drugs. The CDR3 is CASSSAAGGLYF. Here the CDR3 DNA reads TGTGCCAGCAGCTCCGCCGCGGGAGGGCTGTACTTC.